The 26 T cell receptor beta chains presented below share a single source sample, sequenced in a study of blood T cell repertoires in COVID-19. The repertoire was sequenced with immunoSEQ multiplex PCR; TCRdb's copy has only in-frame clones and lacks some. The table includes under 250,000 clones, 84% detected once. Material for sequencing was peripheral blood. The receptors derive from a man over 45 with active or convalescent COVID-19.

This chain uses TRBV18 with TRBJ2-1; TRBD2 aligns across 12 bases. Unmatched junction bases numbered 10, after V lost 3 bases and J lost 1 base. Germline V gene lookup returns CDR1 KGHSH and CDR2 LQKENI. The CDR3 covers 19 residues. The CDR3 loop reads CASSPSLAGGVGSYNEQFF. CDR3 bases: TGTGCCAGCTCACCTTCACTAGCGGGGGGCGTAGGGTCCTACAATGAGCAGTTCTTC.

Written as DNA, the CDR3 is TGTGCCACCAGTGACCCTTTGACTAGCGCAGATACGCAGTATTTT. It translates to CATSDPLTSADTQYF. V usage is TRBV24-1 and J usage is TRBJ2-3, with TRBD2 identical over 8 bases. Germline-derived CDR1 and CDR2 are KGHDR and SFDVKD. Trimming took 4 bases from V and 4 from J; bases not matched to a gene: 6. CDR3 length: 15 residues.

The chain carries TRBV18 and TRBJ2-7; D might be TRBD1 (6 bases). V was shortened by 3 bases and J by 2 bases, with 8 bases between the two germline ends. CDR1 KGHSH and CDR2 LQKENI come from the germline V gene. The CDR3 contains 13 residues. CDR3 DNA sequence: TGTGCCAGCTCACCTACAGGGACCTACGAGCAGTACGTC. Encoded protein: CASSPTGTYEQYV.

The CDR3 DNA sequence: TGTGCCAGCACCGACAGGGGGCGAGCCTACGAGCAGTACTTC. Its protein is CASTDRGRAYEQYF. The chain recombines TRBV6-5 with TRBJ2-7, with 10 nucleotides matching TRBD1. Germline V gives CDR1 MNHEY, CDR2 SVGAGI. The CDR3 contains 14 residues. V shed 7 bases and J 2 bases; nucleotides not matched to a gene: 5.

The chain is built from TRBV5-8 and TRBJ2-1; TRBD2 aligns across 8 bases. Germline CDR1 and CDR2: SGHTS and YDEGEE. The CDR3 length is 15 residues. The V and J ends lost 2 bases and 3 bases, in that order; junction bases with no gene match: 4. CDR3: CASSLRGGIYNEQFF. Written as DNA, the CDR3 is TGTGCCAGCAGCTTACGGGGGGGGATCTACAATGAGCAGTTCTTC.

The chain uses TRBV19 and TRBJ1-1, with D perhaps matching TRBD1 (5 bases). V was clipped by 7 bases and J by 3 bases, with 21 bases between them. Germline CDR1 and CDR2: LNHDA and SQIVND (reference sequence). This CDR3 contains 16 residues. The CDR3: CASTARGLIWDTEAFF. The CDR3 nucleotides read TGTGCCAGTACCGCCCGGGGACTGATCTGGGACACTGAAGCTTTCTTT.

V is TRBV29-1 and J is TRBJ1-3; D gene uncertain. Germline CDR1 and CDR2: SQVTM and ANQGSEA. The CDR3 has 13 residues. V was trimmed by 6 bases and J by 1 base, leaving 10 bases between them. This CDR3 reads CSVVGLSGNTIYF. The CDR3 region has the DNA TGCAGCGTCGTCGGGTTATCTGGAAACACCATATATTTT. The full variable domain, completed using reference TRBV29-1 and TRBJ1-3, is SAVISQKPSRDICQRGTSLTIQCQVDSQVTMMFWYRQQPGQSLTLIATANQGSEATYESGFVIDKFPISRPNLTFSTLTVSNMSPEDSSIYLCSVVGLSGNTIYFGEGSWLTVV.

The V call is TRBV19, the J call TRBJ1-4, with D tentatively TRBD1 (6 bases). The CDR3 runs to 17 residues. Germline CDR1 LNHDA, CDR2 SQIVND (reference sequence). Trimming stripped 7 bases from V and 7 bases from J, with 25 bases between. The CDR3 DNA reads TGTGCCAGTACCTTGACAGGTTTGCGTGTCGTCAGTGAAAAACTGTTTTTT. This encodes CASTLTGLRVVSEKLFF.

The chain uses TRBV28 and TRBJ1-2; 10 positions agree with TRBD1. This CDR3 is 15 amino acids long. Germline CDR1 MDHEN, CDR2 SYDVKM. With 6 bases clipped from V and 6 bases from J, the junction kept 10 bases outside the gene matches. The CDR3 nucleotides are TGTGCCAGCAGCCTCACAACCGGGACAGGGGATGGCTACACCTTC. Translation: CASSLTTGTGDGYTF.

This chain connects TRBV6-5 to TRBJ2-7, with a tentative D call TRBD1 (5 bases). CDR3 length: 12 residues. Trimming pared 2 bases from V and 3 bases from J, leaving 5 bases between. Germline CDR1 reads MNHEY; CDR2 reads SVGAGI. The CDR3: CASSYDSYEQYV. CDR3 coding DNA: TGTGCCAGCAGTTACGACAGCTACGAGCAGTACGTC.

CDR3 region: CASSLQGAHGYTF. In DNA form, the CDR3 reads TGTGCCAGCAGCTTACAGGGAGCCCATGGCTACACCTTC. V and J are TRBV5-4 and TRBJ1-2; D perhaps matches TRBD1 (6 bases). CDR3 length: 13 residues. CDR1 and CDR2 (germline): SGHNT, YYREEE (reference sequence). V dropped 2 bases and J dropped 6 bases, with 11 bases sitting between them.

DNA of the CDR3: TGTGCCAGCAGCTCCGACAGGTCCCGCACAGATACGCAGTATTTT. The encoded protein is CASSSDRSRTDTQYF. The chain carries TRBV5-5 and TRBJ2-3; weak D call: TRBD1 (6 bases). V dropped 3 bases and J dropped 1 base, with 12 bases sitting between them. CDR3 length: 15 residues. Germline V gene sequence: CDR1 SGHKS, CDR2 YYEKEE (reference sequence).

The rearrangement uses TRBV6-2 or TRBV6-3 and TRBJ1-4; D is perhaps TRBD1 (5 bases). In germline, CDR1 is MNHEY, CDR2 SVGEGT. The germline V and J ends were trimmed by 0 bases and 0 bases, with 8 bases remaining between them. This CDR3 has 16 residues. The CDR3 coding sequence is TGTGCCAGCAGTTACTCGATGACAGCAACTAATGAAAAACTGTTTTTT. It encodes CASSYSMTATNEKLFF.

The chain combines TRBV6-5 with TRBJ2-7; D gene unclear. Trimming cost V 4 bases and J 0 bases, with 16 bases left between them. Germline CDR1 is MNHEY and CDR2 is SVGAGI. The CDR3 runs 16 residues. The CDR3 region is CASSLTQSSSSYEQYV. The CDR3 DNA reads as TGTGCCAGCAGTTTAACTCAGTCCTCTAGCTCCTACGAGCAGTACGTC.

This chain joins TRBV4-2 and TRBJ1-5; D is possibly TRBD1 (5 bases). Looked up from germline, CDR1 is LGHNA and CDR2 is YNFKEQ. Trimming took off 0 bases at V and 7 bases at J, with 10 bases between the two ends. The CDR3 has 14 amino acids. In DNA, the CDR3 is TGTGCCAGCAGCCAAGAACGGGGGAGACAGCCCCAGCATTTT. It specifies CASSQERGRQPQHF.

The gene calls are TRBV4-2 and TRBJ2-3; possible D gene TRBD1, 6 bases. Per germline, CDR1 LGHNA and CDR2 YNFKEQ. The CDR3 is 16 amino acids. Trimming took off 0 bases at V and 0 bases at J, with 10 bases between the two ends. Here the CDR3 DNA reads TGTGCCAGCAGCCAAGAGGGACACCCTAGCACAGATACGCAGTATTTT. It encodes CASSQEGHPSTDTQYF.

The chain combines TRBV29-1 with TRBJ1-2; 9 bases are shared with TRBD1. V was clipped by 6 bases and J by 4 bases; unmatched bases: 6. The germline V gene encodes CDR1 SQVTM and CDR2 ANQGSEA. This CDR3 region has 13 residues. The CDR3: CSVRGTGPYGYTF. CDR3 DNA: TGCAGCGTCAGGGGGACAGGGCCCTATGGCTACACCTTC.

CDR3 sequence (DNA): TGTGCCAGCAGCTATACAGGGAACACTGAAGCTTTCTTT. This gives the protein CASSYTGNTEAFF. The rearrangement links TRBV7-9 to TRBJ1-1, with D tentatively TRBD1 (5 bases). This CDR3 has 13 amino acids. Germline V gene lookup returns CDR1 SEHNR and CDR2 FQNEAQ (reference sequence). V was pared by 4 bases and J by 1 base, with 7 bases between. Filled out from reference TRBV7-9 and TRBJ1-1, the complete variable domain reads DTGVSQNPRHKITKRGQNVTFRCDPISEHNRLYWYRQTLGQGPEFLTYFQNEAQLEKSRLLSDRFSAERPKGSFSTLEIQRTEQGDSAMYLCASSYTGNTEAFFGQGTRLTVV.

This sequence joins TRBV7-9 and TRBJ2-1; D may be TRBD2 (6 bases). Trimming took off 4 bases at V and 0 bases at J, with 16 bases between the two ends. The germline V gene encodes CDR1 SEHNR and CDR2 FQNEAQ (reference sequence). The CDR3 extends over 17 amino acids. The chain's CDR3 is CASSSSPGLSSYNEQFF. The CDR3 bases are TGTGCCAGCAGCTCCTCTCCGGGACTTAGCTCCTACAATGAGCAGTTCTTC.

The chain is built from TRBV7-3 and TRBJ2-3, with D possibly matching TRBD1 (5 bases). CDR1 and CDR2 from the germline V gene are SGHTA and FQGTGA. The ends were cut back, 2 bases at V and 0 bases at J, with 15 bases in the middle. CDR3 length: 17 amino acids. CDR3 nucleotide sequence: TGTGCCAGCAGCTTAGGAGTGGCAGGGCCAAGCACAGATACGCAGTATTTT. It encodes CASSLGVAGPSTDTQYF.

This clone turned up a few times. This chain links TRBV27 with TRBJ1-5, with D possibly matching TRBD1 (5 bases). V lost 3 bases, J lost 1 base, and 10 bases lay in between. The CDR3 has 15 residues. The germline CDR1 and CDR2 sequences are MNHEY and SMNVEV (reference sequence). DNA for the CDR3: TGTGCCAGCAGTTTGATCGGGGGGAGCAATCAGCCCCAGCATTTT. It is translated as CASSLIGGSNQPQHF.

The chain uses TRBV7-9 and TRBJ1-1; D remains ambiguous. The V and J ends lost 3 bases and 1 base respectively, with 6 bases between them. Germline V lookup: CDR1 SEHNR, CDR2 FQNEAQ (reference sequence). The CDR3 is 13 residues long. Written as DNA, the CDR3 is TGTGCCAGCAGCTTGGCTCCGAACACTGAAGCTTTCTTT. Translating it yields CASSLAPNTEAFF.

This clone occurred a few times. The CDR3 region has the DNA TGTGCCAGCAGCCCTCAGACAGGGTATAATGAAAAACTGTTTTTT. Protein: CASSPQTGYNEKLFF. The chain couples TRBV11-2 to TRBJ1-4; 7 bases agree with TRBD1. CDR1 and CDR2 from the germline V gene are SGHAT and FQNNGV. Germline trimming cut 5 bases from V and 4 bases from J; bases unmatched to any gene: 7. The CDR3 loop spans 15 amino acids.

CDR3 in amino acids: CASSPSVEGQPQHF. DNA of the CDR3: TGTGCCAGCAGTCCCAGCGTGGAAGGTCAGCCCCAGCATTTT. J is TRBJ1-5 and V is TRBV28, with D hard to call. CDR1 MDHEN and CDR2 SYDVKM come from the germline V gene. Trimming shortened V by 5 bases and J by 6 bases, and 14 bases separated the two germline ends. This CDR3 spans 14 amino acids.

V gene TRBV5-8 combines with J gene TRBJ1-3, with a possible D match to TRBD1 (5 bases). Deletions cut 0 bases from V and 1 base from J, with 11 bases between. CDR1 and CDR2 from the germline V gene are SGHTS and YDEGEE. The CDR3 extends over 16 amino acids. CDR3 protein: CASSLAGGDSGNTIYF. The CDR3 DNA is TGTGCCAGCAGCTTGGCCGGGGGGGATTCTGGAAACACCATATATTTT.

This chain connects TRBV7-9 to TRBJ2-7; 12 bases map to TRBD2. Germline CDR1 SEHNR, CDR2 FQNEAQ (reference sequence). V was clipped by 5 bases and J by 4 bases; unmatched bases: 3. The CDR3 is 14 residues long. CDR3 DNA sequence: TGTGCCAGCAGCCCCGGGACTAGCGGGTACGAGCAGTACTTC. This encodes CASSPGTSGYEQYF.